Below, one TCR beta chain is given with its context. Its antigen is as yet unknown. TCRdb's copy holds only in-frame clones and misses some; the assay was immunoSEQ multiplex PCR. The sample lists tens of thousands of clones, 90% to 95% occurring once. The record originates from a study of a mutant IDH1 vaccine in newly diagnosed glioma. The CDR3 is made up of 14 amino acids. Germline lookup yields CDR1 SGDLS and CDR2 YYNGEE. The V gene lost 3 bases and the J gene lost 0 bases, with 8 bases spanning the gap. Stated time point: week 5, during vaccination. Doses comprised 300 ug of mutant IDH1 20-mer peptide each, plus topical imiquimod.

The clonotype originates from a woman aged 50 to 60 with glioma. The V and J genes are TRBV9 and TRBJ2-3; possibly TRBD2 for D (6 bases). The starting material was PBMCs, obtained from a glioma patient whose treatment included an IDH1 peptide vaccine. CDR3 sequence: CASSAGLSTDTQYF. The CDR3 DNA is TGTGCCAGCAGCGCGGGACTTAGCACAGATACGCAGTATTTT.